Presented here are 21 T cell receptor beta chains from one specimen sequenced in a study of patients and donors after allogeneic stem cell transplantation. TCRdb independently ran MiXCR on the RT-PCR reads; one entry per CDR3 protein. The sample includes 800,000 to 1,000,000 distinct CDR3 sequences, 15% to 20% of them seen just once. Sample: blood, either unsorted or a sorted T cell fraction (not recorded which). The receptors stem from a human donor who was either an allogeneic HSCT recipient or a stem cell or donor lymphocyte infusion donor (not recorded which). It is not recorded whose cells these are; they may come from a transplant donor.

The rearrangement uses TRBV7-2 and TRBJ2-3; 12 bases align to TRBD2. CDR3 length equals 16 residues. CDR1 is SGHTA, CDR2 FQGNSA, per germline. The V and J ends lost 1 base and 4 bases, in that order; junction bases with no gene match: 3. CDR3 nucleotides: TGTGCCAGCAGCTTAGAGCTAGCGGGGGGGGCAGATACGCAGTATTTT. Amino acid sequence: CASSLELAGGADTQYF.

The chain couples TRBV12-3 or TRBV12-4 to TRBJ2-1; 14 bases map to TRBD2. The CDR3 is 16 residues long. With 4 bases clipped from V and 7 bases from J, the junction kept 6 bases outside the gene matches. Here the CDR3 reads CASSSPRTSGRNEQFF. CDR3 sequence (DNA): TGTGCCAGCAGTTCTCCCCGGACTAGCGGGAGGAATGAGCAGTTCTTC.

V is TRBV5-6 and J is TRBJ2-6; D may be TRBD1 (6 bases). Trimming left V 3 bases short and J 0 bases short, with 16 bases between. The CDR3 loop spans 18 amino acids. Germline-derived CDR1 and CDR2 are SGHDT and YYEEEE. The CDR3, as DNA: TGTGCCAGCAGCTGGGTGACAGGCAGAAGCTCTGGGGCCAACGTCCTGACTTTC. Translating gives CASSWVTGRSSGANVLTF.

The sample holds many counts of this clonotype. The chain has TRBV24-1 and TRBJ2-1; 8 bases agree with TRBD1. After removal of 1 base from V and 0 bases from J, the junction contained 1 base not matched to a gene. The CDR3 is made up of 16 amino acids. Germline V gene sequence: CDR1 KGHDR, CDR2 SFDVKD. The CDR3 is CATSDFGQGSYNEQFF. Here the CDR3 DNA reads TGTGCCACCAGTGATTTCGGACAGGGCTCCTACAATGAGCAGTTCTTC.

This clonotype was counted between two and nine times. The chain couples TRBV4-2 to TRBJ2-3, with a tentative D call TRBD2 (7 bases). V was cut by 2 bases and J by 2 bases, with 14 bases left in between. Germline CDR1 is LGHNA and CDR2 is YNFKEQ. CDR3 size: 16 residues. In nucleotides, the CDR3 is TGTGCCAGCAGCCAAACTCGGGGGGCGTCCACAGATACGCAGTATTTT. Translating it yields CASSQTRGASTDTQYF.

V usage is TRBV30 and J usage is TRBJ2-5; 7 bases are shared with TRBD1. CDR3 size: 11 residues. CDR1 is GTSNPN, CDR2 SVGIG, per germline (reference sequence). J gave up 5 bases and V 5 bases, and 2 bases lay outside the gene matches. For the CDR3, the DNA is TGTGCCTGGGACAGGGCGGAGACCCAGTACTTC. This encodes CAWDRAETQYF.

The chain employs TRBV29-1 and TRBJ2-7, with D possibly being TRBD2 (5 bases). V was cut by 6 bases and J by 3 bases, with 15 bases left in between. Germline assignment: CDR1 SQVTM and CDR2 ANQGSEA. The CDR3 is 13 amino acids. The CDR3: CSVDLGSGYEQYF. The CDR3 DNA follows: TGCAGCGTAGATTTGGGGAGCGGCTACGAGCAGTACTTC.

This clonotype was found a few times. The V and J genes are TRBV7-6 and TRBJ2-3, with D perhaps TRBD1 (6 bases). Trimming shortened V by 1 base and J by 6 bases, and 20 bases separated the two germline ends. This CDR3 contains 17 residues. Germline loops: CDR1 SGHVS, CDR2 FNYEAQ. DNA for the CDR3: TGTGCCAGCAGCTTAGGTGTAAGGTGGGGGCTCATGGATACGCAGTATTTT. Translating gives CASSLGVRWGLMDTQYF. Complete variable domain (other parts from reference TRBV7-6 and TRBJ2-3): GAGVSQSPRYKVTKRGQDVALRCDPISGHVSLYWYRQALGQGPEFLTYFNYEAQQDKSGLPNDRFSAERPEGSISTLTIQRTEQRDSAMYRCASSLGVRWGLMDTQYFGPGTRLTVL.

At least ten counts were recorded for this clonotype. This chain joins TRBV15 and TRBJ2-3, with 7 nucleotides matching TRBD1. Per germline, CDR1 LNHNV and CDR2 YYDKDF (reference sequence). This CDR3 has 16 amino acids. Trimming at V came to 2 bases and at J to 1 base, leaving 6 bases not matched to a gene. CDR3 sequence: CATSRTLGQGTDTQYF. Written as DNA, the CDR3 is TGTGCCACCAGCAGAACACTCGGACAGGGCACAGATACGCAGTATTTT.

V usage is TRBV10-3 and J usage is TRBJ2-7, with D maybe TRBD2 (6 bases). Germline V gene lookup returns CDR1 ENHRY and CDR2 SYGVKD. Trimming took 0 bases from V and 4 from J, leaving 13 bases between them. There are 15 residues in the CDR3. The CDR3 nucleotides read TGTGCCATCAGTGAGTCGGAGTTAGCGGATTACGAGCAGTACTTC. It is translated as CAISESELADYEQYF.

The chain combines TRBV5-1 with TRBJ2-3; 16 nucleotides agree with TRBD2. Unmatched junction bases numbered 10, after V lost 4 bases and J lost 8 bases. This CDR3 has 17 residues. The V gene's germline CDR1 is SGHRS and CDR2 YFSETQ. The CDR3 nucleotides are TGCGCCAGCAGCGTCGGGACTAGCGGGAGGGCTTTGAGTACGCAGTATTTT. This gives the protein CASSVGTSGRALSTQYF.

This clonotype was detected a few times. The chain couples TRBV29-1 to TRBJ2-7, with D uncertain. The CDR3 runs to 11 residues. Per germline, CDR1 SQVTM and CDR2 ANQGSEA. Trimming took 5 bases from V and 5 from J, leaving 10 bases between them. The CDR3 reads CSVRSSNEQYF. For the CDR3, the DNA is TGCAGCGTTCGGTCTAGTAACGAGCAGTACTTC.

The chain links TRBV2 to TRBJ2-1; a possible D gene is TRBD2 (6 bases). Germline V gene data show CDR1 as SNHLY and CDR2 as FYNNEI. Trimming took off 7 bases at V and 4 bases at J, with 17 bases between the two ends. The CDR3 totals 15 residues. CDR3 in amino acids: CASITGLAGYNEQFF. The CDR3 nucleotides are TGTGCCAGCATCACGGGACTTGCGGGTTACAATGAGCAGTTCTTC. Supplemented by reference TRBV2 and TRBJ2-1, the full variable domain reads EPEVTQTPSHQVTQMGQEVILRCVPISNHLYFYWYRQILGQKVEFLVSFYNNEISEKSEIFDDQFSVERPDGSNFTLKIRSTKLEDSAMYFCASITGLAGYNEQFFGPGTRLTVL.

The V call is TRBV5-1, the J call TRBJ1-3; a weak D match, TRBD1 (5 bases). CDR1 and CDR2 (germline): SGHRS, YFSETQ. The length of the CDR3 is 15 residues. Trimming pared 3 bases from V and 0 bases from J, leaving 10 bases between. This chain's CDR3 is CASSWDGVSGNTIYF. The CDR3 nucleotides read TGCGCCAGCAGCTGGGACGGGGTCTCTGGAAACACCATATATTTT.

This clonotype was seen only a few times. V is TRBV5-6 and J is TRBJ1-2; no clear D gene. The CDR3 is 16 residues long. Between the trimmed V and J ends, which lost 4 bases and 3 bases, there was a span of 19 bases. The germline CDR1 and CDR2 sequences are SGHDT and YYEEEE. The DNA for the CDR3 is TGTGCCAGCAGCCGTACCTCCCCGGACCTTTACTATGGCTACACCTTC. Protein product: CASSRTSPDLYYGYTF.

This clonotype was seen ten or more times. A junction end diverges from the germline sequence, so it may reflect a read error. This chain uses TRBV5-1 with TRBJ2-7; 8 bases fit TRBD1. The CDR3 runs to 13 residues. Germline V gives CDR1 SGHRS, CDR2 YFSETQ. CDR3 region: CASSLQGAYEQYF. In nucleotides, the CDR3 is TGTGCCAGCAGTTTACAGGGGGCCTACGAGCAGTACTTC.

J is TRBJ1-3 and V is TRBV12-3 or TRBV12-4; D uncertain. The CDR3 totals 15 residues. The ends were cut back, 6 bases at V and 0 bases at J, with 12 bases in the middle. CDR3 DNA sequence: TGTGCCAGCAGACCAGACACTACCTCTGGAAACACCATATATTTT. This translates into CASRPDTTSGNTIYF.

The chain recombines TRBV12-3 or TRBV12-4 with TRBJ2-3; 8 positions match TRBD2. CDR3 size: 16 residues. V dropped 7 bases and J dropped 1; count of bases not matched to a gene: 10. Written as DNA, the CDR3 is TGTGCCAGCACCCGGACTAGCCGCCTCCGCACAGATACGCAGTATTTT. This gives the protein CASTRTSRLRTDTQYF.

The chain is built from TRBV27 and TRBJ1-1; D not certain. Trimming cost V 0 bases and J 1 base, with 9 bases left between them. The germline V gene encodes CDR1 MNHEY and CDR2 SMNVEV (reference sequence). The length of the CDR3 is 15 residues. This CDR3 is CASSLSGRKNTEAFF. CDR3 sequence (DNA): TGTGCCAGCAGTTTATCGGGCAGAAAGAACACTGAAGCTTTCTTT.

The CDR3 is CASSLGFPAGGYTQYF. CDR3 coding DNA: TGTGCCAGCAGCTTAGGGTTCCCAGCGGGGGGATATACGCAGTATTTT. V usage is TRBV7-2 and J usage is TRBJ2-3; TRBD2 matches 9 bases. J was trimmed by 7 bases and V by 1 base; bases with no gene match: 9. Per germline, CDR1 SGHTA and CDR2 FQGNSA. This CDR3 is built from 16 residues.

The chain combines TRBV11-1 with TRBJ2-1; 8 bases align to TRBD2. Germline CDR1 is SGHAT and CDR2 is FQDESV (reference sequence). The CDR3 covers 15 residues. Losses at the gene ends were 5 bases for V and 4 bases for J; bases not matched to a gene: 7. The CDR3 loop reads CASSPVKRGYNEQFF. The DNA for the CDR3 is TGTGCCAGCAGCCCCGTCAAGCGGGGGTACAATGAGCAGTTCTTC.